The subject of this entry is one TCR beta chain. J was trimmed by 4 bases and V by 3 bases; bases with no gene match: 4. The CDR3 has 14 residues. CDR1 and CDR2 from the germline V gene are MNHEY and SMNVEV (reference sequence). The data belong to a study of blood T cells in healthy people across ages. Together with a sample-barcoded 5' primer, a J-beta primer mix was included in a second PCR lasting about 6 to 11 cycles. TCRdb reprocessed the 5' RACE reads with MiXCR, giving one entry per CDR3 protein. The sample records about a million distinct CDR3 sequences, roughly 51% being singletons. Sequences were obtained from blood. The chain employs TRBV27 and TRBJ2-7; 9 bases match TRBD2. The sequence derives from a woman between 55 and 75 years old in good health. The DNA of the CDR3 is TGTGCCAGCAGTTTCTCTAGCGGGAAATACGAGCAGTACTTC. It is translated as CASSFSSGKYEQYF.